The clone carrying this TCR beta chain was detected only a few times. Produced via immunoSEQ multiplex PCR; TCRdb's table is partial and in-frame only. The table has 200,000 to 300,000 clones, approximately 90% seen once. The data originate from a study of blood T cell repertoires in COVID-19. For the study at large: The study drew acute and convalescent COVID-19 samples from the United States, Italy and Spain.

This CDR3 has 20 amino acids. The trim removed 5 bases at V and 2 bases at J, leaving 23 bases unmatched. The germline CDR1 and CDR2 sequences are SQVTM and ANQGSEA. Participant age was about 18 to 89 years, and participants resided in 20 to 30 US areas. Clinical history reported by participants formed the basis on which cohorts were assigned. Two negative PCRs, clearance, or symptom resolution characterized the recovered Cohort 3 donors. The V gene is TRBV29-1, the J gene TRBJ1-2; the match to TRBD1 covers 10 bases. The sequenced sample consisted of PBMCs or T cells enriched from blood (not recorded which). This TCR was recovered from a man aged 35-49 years who had recovered from COVID-19. CDR3 sequence (DNA): TGCAGCGTTAGCGAGCCGGGAGGGACAGGGGACAGGTCTTGGAACTATGGCTACACCTTC. It specifies CSVSEPGGTGDRSWNYGYTF.